This TCR beta chain was sequenced during a study of T cells in narcolepsy. Study as a whole: Donors had narcolepsy type 1 or type 2, or were healthy controls.

General observations from the study: Autoreactive clonotypes reportedly recurred in blood of same and different patients, not controls. No autoreactive T cell clone sequences appeared in some memory CD4+ repertoires. Autoreactive HCRT-specific and TRIB2-specific clonotypes were marked in same-patient CSF-versus-blood CD4+ comparisons.

Sequencing was performed with immunoSEQ multiplex PCR; in TCRdb, only in-frame clones are kept and a portion is missing. The repertoire includes fewer than 40,000 clones, roughly four fifths of them detected once, and 0.5% to 0.85% sits in the top ten. The CDR3 totals 15 residues. Germline V lookup: CDR1 ENHRY, CDR2 SYGVKD. The trim removed 9 bases at V and 4 bases at J, leaving 7 bases unmatched. A remark on this clone: Its specificity is not known.

The sequence came from a human donor in good health. The source material was memory (CD45RA-) CD4+ T cells from blood. This sequence joins TRBV10-3 and TRBJ2-2; 11 bases match TRBD1. The CDR3 is CAITRDRGATGELFF. The CDR3 coding sequence is TGTGCCATAACCCGGGACAGGGGGGCCACCGGGGAGCTGTTTTTT.